This T cell receptor (beta chain) was captured by sequencing in a study of naive and memory T cell subsets. General observations from the study: Over 95% of naive TCR sequences appeared only once after error correction, unlike memory subsets. No ground truth validated the naive and memory repertoire findings. Naive repertoires, especially CD8, held a few larger clonotypes, possibly memory cells re-expressing CD45RA. The power law exponent of TCR abundance differed between naive and memory cells.

Germline CDR1 is SGDLS and CDR2 is YYNGEE. The CDR3 spans 13 residues. Deletions cut 0 bases from V and 2 bases from J, with 6 bases between. Two oligonucleotides, mixed equimolar, formed the beta constant-region primer covering TRBC1 and TRBC2. Ligated cDNA was amplified by four rounds of PCR with nested alpha and beta constant-region primers and SP2. A 12-nucleotide UMI and the SP2 primer were added to the cDNA 3' end by oligonucleotide ligation. One entry per CDR3 protein, called by TCRdb with MiXCR from the UMI-ligation and nested PCR reads. The sample has under 150,000 distinct CDR3 sequences, around 21% seen once. This clonotype was detected only a few times. What it recognizes is unknown.

Sequenced: naive CD8+ T cells from blood. The receptor was derived from a human donor in good health. V gene TRBV9 combines with J gene TRBJ2-7; D is unresolved. CDR3 amino acids: CASSVEPTYEQYF. For the CDR3, the DNA is TGTGCCAGCAGCGTAGAACCCACCTACGAGCAGTACTTC.